The 8 T cell receptor beta chains listed next were all sequenced from one sample in a study of long-term antiretroviral therapy in people with HIV. Sequencing used immunoSEQ v3.0 at survey level. Clones were sequenced by immunoSEQ multiplex PCR, and TCRdb holds only the in-frame ones, with some missing. In the table there are about 11,000 clones, around 84% of which are singletons. The sequenced sample was unsorted PBMCs, obtained 1.2 years after starting antiretroviral therapy. The source is a man aged 40-49 years with HIV.

In the case of this clone: The CDR3 end shows no conserved phenylalanine or tryptophan, and so a read error is likely. It is unclear where the CDR3 begins or ends on the DNA, so no DNA is shown, and the CDR3 is as TCRdb lists it. The chain is built from TRBV20-1 and TRBJ1-1; TRBD1, the table's D call, was not compared with the DNA. The CDR3 adds up to 10 amino acids, both ends counted. Germline values: CDR1 DFQATT, CDR2 SNEGSKA (reference sequence). The CDR3 protein is CSAIRDRGLH.

The CDR3 DNA is TGCAGCGTTGCCGGACCGGGACAGGGGGGAGGCGAGCAGTACTTC. Translated: CSVAGPGQGGGEQYF. The chain couples TRBV29-1 to TRBJ2-7, with 11 bases identical to TRBD1. Trimming at V came to 4 bases and at J to 6 bases, leaving 11 bases not matched to a gene. The CDR3 length is 15 residues. Germline V lookup: CDR1 SQVTM, CDR2 ANQGSEA.

The chain recombines TRBV7-2 with TRBJ1-5; maybe TRBD1 (6 bases). This CDR3 comprises 15 residues. The germline CDR1 and CDR2 sequences are SGHTA and FQGNSA. V was cut by 5 bases and J by 7 bases, with 18 bases left in between. The CDR3 sequence is CASSPKTGSGQPQHF. The CDR3, as DNA: TGTGCCAGCAGCCCCAAAACAGGGAGTGGACAGCCCCAGCATTTT.

In this sample, this clone turned up a few times. The V and J genes are TRBV28 and TRBJ1-2; TRBD1 matches at 7 bases. Trimming cost V 5 bases and J 5 bases; bases outside gene matches: 11. Looked up from germline, CDR1 is MDHEN and CDR2 is SYDVKM. The CDR3 loop spans 15 amino acids. The CDR3 loop is CASSRMMAGGYGYTF. The CDR3 DNA reads as TGTGCCAGCAGTCGAATGATGGCAGGGGGGTATGGCTACACCTTC.

DNA for the CDR3: TGTGCCAGTAGTACCGGACTAGCGGGGGGATCGTTCTTC. Translation: CASSTGLAGGSFF. The V gene is TRBV19, the J gene TRBJ2-1; 14 nucleotides line up with TRBD2. CDR3 length equals 13 residues. J was trimmed by 15 bases and V by 4 bases; bases with no gene match: 5. The germline gives CDR1 LNHDA, CDR2 SQIVND (reference sequence).

The chain combines TRBV7-9 with TRBJ1-1; TRBD1 agrees at 7 bases. The V gene end was trimmed by 5 bases and the J gene end by 1 base; junction bases not matched to a gene: 4. Germline V gives CDR1 SEHNR, CDR2 FQNEAQ (reference sequence). The CDR3 consists of 14 residues. The chain's CDR3 is CASSPGTANTEAFF. In DNA form, the CDR3 reads TGTGCCAGCAGCCCCGGGACAGCGAACACTGAAGCTTTCTTT.

This chain links TRBV30 with TRBJ2-2; 8 bases match TRBD2. Trimming took 0 bases from V and 1 from J; bases not matched to a gene: 4. The CDR3 runs 16 residues. Germline lookup yields CDR1 GTSNPN and CDR2 SVGIG (reference sequence). This chain's CDR3 is CAWSVKAGVNTGELFF. In DNA form, the CDR3 reads TGTGCCTGGAGTGTAAAAGCGGGGGTGAACACCGGGGAGCTGTTTTTT.

This chain links TRBV5-6 with TRBJ2-7, with D uncertain. CDR1 and CDR2 from the germline V gene are SGHDT and YYEEEE. This CDR3 spans 13 amino acids. V shed 4 bases and J shed 2 bases, with 10 bases lying between them. In DNA form, the CDR3 reads TGTGCCAGCAGCCTGGGCGTGGCCTACGAGCAGTACTTC. It is translated as CASSLGVAYEQYF.